The clone carrying this TCR beta chain was detected a few times. The source of the sample is a study of ipilimumab plus nivolumab after autologous stem cell transplantation. The data were produced by immunoSEQ multiplex PCR, yet TCRdb's version contains in-frame clones alone and is incomplete. The top ten hold 8% to 13% of the sample, which has roughly 12,000 clones, roughly 70% seen once. The clonotype comes from a male donor with multiple myeloma. Sequenced here: PBMCs, sampled in a trial of ipilimumab plus nivolumab as post-transplant consolidation.

CDR3: CASSSSQAGSYEQYF. The CDR3 DNA reads TGTGCCAGCAGCTCGTCCCAGGCAGGGTCTTACGAGCAGTACTTC. The chain joins TRBV7-2 to TRBJ2-7, with D perhaps matching TRBD1 (5 bases). Deletions cut 4 bases from V and 4 bases from J, with 17 bases between. Germline loops: CDR1 SGHTA, CDR2 FQGNSA. The CDR3 totals 15 residues. The full variable domain, with the rest looked up from reference TRBV7-2 and TRBJ2-7, is GAGVSQSPSNKVTEKGKDVELRCDPISGHTALYWYRQSLGQGLEFLIYFQGNSAPDKSGLPSDRFSAERTGGSVSTLTIQRTQQEDSAVYLCASSSSQAGSYEQYFGPGTRLTVT.